Each of the 20 T cell receptor beta chains below was sequenced from the same sample in a study of T cell responses to AZD1222 COVID-19 vaccine. TCRdb's copy holds only in-frame clones and misses some; the assay was immunoSEQ multiplex PCR. Of about 140,000 clones in the sample, 92% were seen once. The material sequenced was peripheral blood, taken on day 0 of AZD1222 vaccination. All receptors derive from an adult in good health.

The chain uses TRBV7-9 and TRBJ2-2, with D unclear. The CDR3 contains 15 residues. Looked up from germline, CDR1 is SEHNR and CDR2 is FQNEAQ (reference sequence). V was shortened by 2 bases and J by 6 bases, with 13 bases between the two germline ends. The CDR3 loop reads CASSLFTVPPGELFF. DNA of the CDR3: TGTGCCAGCAGCTTATTTACAGTCCCCCCCGGGGAGCTGTTTTTT.

V gene TRBV4-2 combines with J gene TRBJ2-7; the D is unclear. The CDR3 is 14 residues long. Germline V lookup: CDR1 LGHNA, CDR2 YNFKEQ. V lost 2 bases, J lost 2 bases, and 10 bases lay in between. The chain's CDR3 is CASSQPGEAYEQYF. In DNA form, the CDR3 reads TGTGCCAGCAGCCAACCTGGCGAGGCCTACGAGCAGTACTTC.

The chain couples TRBV7-8 to TRBJ1-1; D gene ambiguous. Germline values: CDR1 SGHVS, CDR2 FQNEAQ. V lost 3 bases to trimming and J lost 1 base, with 12 bases between them. The CDR3 length is 15 residues. CDR3 in DNA: TGTGCCAGCAGCTTTAGGAGGGTTGAGAACACTGAAGCTTTCTTT. This sequence encodes CASSFRRVENTEAFF.

V gene TRBV2 combines with J gene TRBJ1-1; no reliable D call. CDR3 length: 10 amino acids. Germline CDR1 reads SNHLY; CDR2 reads FYNNEI. Between the trimmed V and J ends, which lost 6 bases and 11 bases, there was a span of 10 bases. DNA of the CDR3: TGTGCCAGCAGGCAAACTGGGGCTTTCTTT. Its protein product is CASRQTGAFF.

With respect to this clone: This specimen includes other DNA sequences encoding the same CDR3. The chain joins TRBV28 to TRBJ2-7; either TRBD1 or TRBD2 may supply D (5 bases each). Trimming cost V 4 bases and J 2 bases, with 12 bases left between them. Looked up from germline, CDR1 is MDHEN and CDR2 is SYDVKM. The CDR3 is 14 amino acids. The CDR3 region is CASSSGTATYEQYF. Here the CDR3 DNA reads TGTGCCAGCAGTTCAGGGACGGCAACCTACGAGCAGTACTTC.

The J gene is TRBJ2-7, the V gene TRBV12-3 or TRBV12-4; D perhaps matches TRBD1 (5 bases). This CDR3 spans 13 amino acids. The V and J ends lost 4 bases and 2 bases respectively, with 9 bases between them. The CDR3 protein is CASSYQGPYEQYF. Here the CDR3 DNA reads TGTGCCAGCAGTTACCAGGGCCCCTACGAGCAGTACTTC.

The chain links TRBV9 to TRBJ1-2, with D unresolved. Germline V lookup: CDR1 SGDLS, CDR2 YYNGEE. Trimming cost V 0 bases and J 0 bases, with 6 bases left between them. This CDR3 is built from 14 residues. CDR3 sequence (DNA): TGTGCCAGCAGCGTAGACAGAACTAACTATGGCTACACCTTC. It specifies CASSVDRTNYGYTF.

This chain links TRBV6-5 with TRBJ1-2, with TRBD1 as a possible D gene (6 bases). Between the trimmed V and J ends, which lost 5 bases and 2 bases, there was a span of 12 bases. This CDR3 has 14 residues. Germline CDR1 is MNHEY and CDR2 is SVGAGI. CDR3 region: CASSLRGVNYGYTF. CDR3 DNA sequence: TGTGCCAGCAGTCTCAGGGGTGTAAACTATGGCTACACCTTC.

The CDR3 here is CATSDVTGQGNTGELFF. CDR3 in DNA: TGTGCCACCAGTGATGTTACGGGACAGGGTAACACCGGGGAGCTGTTTTTT. The rearrangement links TRBV24-1 to TRBJ2-2, with TRBD1 matching over 9 bases. CDR1 KGHDR and CDR2 SFDVKD come from the germline V gene. The V gene end was trimmed by 3 bases and the J gene end by 2 bases; junction bases not matched to a gene: 6. CDR3 length: 17 amino acids.

The J gene is TRBJ1-5, the V gene TRBV27; TRBD1 aligns across 9 bases. Per germline, CDR1 MNHEY and CDR2 SMNVEV (reference sequence). Unmatched junction bases numbered 7, after V lost 2 bases and J lost 5 bases. The CDR3 runs to 16 residues. For the CDR3, the DNA is TGTGCCAGCAGTTTACCCACAGGGGGCCACTATCAGCCCCAGCATTTT. Protein product: CASSLPTGGHYQPQHF.

In this sample, this clone turned up once. The J gene is TRBJ2-7, the V gene TRBV19, with TRBD1 identical over 9 bases. Germline V gene sequence: CDR1 LNHDA, CDR2 SQIVND (reference sequence). V gave up 5 bases and J gave up 2 bases; unmatched junction bases: 7. The CDR3 spans 15 residues. The CDR3 sequence: CASSANRGPTYEQYF. CDR3 in DNA: TGTGCCAGTAGTGCTAACAGGGGGCCGACCTACGAGCAGTACTTC.

The gene calls are TRBV6-1 and TRBJ1-6; weak D call: TRBD1 (6 bases). V lost 0 bases to trimming and J lost 10 bases, with 10 bases between them. Germline V gene lookup returns CDR1 MNHNS and CDR2 SASEGT. The CDR3 is 14 amino acids. CDR3 residues: CASSEARGVSPLHF. The CDR3 region has the DNA TGTGCCAGCAGTGAAGCCAGGGGAGTCTCACCCCTCCACTTT.

This chain joins TRBV5-1 and TRBJ2-7, with D uncertain. The germline V gene encodes CDR1 SGHRS and CDR2 YFSETQ. The V end was cut by 1 base, the J end by 3 bases, with 14 bases between. The CDR3 sequence is 15 residues long. CDR3 loop: CASSLMAGPIYEQYF. The DNA of the CDR3 is TGCGCCAGCAGCTTGATGGCAGGACCGATCTACGAGCAGTACTTC.

The rearrangement uses TRBV7-2 and TRBJ2-3; 7 bases map to TRBD2. The CDR3 is made up of 15 amino acids. In germline, CDR1 is SGHTA, CDR2 FQGNSA. The V segment lost 5 bases and the J segment 2 bases; nucleotides outside the gene matches: 7. CDR3 residues: CASSPTGGYTDTQYF. The CDR3 DNA reads TGTGCCAGCAGCCCCACGGGGGGATACACAGATACGCAGTATTTT.

The chain combines TRBV15 with TRBJ1-2; D gene uncertain. Trimming shortened V by 0 bases and J by 2 bases, and 10 bases separated the two germline ends. From germline, CDR1 is LNHNV and CDR2 YYDKDF (reference sequence). CDR3 length equals 15 residues. CDR3 in amino acids: CATSRDLAGNYGYTF. Here the CDR3 DNA reads TGTGCCACCAGCAGAGATTTGGCAGGAAACTATGGCTACACCTTC. Filled out from reference TRBV15 and TRBJ1-2, the complete variable domain reads DAMVIQNPRYQVTQFGKPVTLSCSQTLNHNVMYWYQQKSSQAPKLLFHYYDKDFNNEADTPDNFQSRRPNTSFCFLDIRSPGLGDTAMYLCATSRDLAGNYGYTFGSGTRLTVV.

This chain uses TRBV6-2 or TRBV6-3 with TRBJ2-5; either TRBD1 or TRBD2 may supply D (5 bases each). Germline V lookup: CDR1 MNHEY, CDR2 SVGEGT. The V and J ends lost 1 base and 1 base respectively, with 19 bases between them. The CDR3 totals 18 residues. CDR3 DNA: TGTGCCAGCAGTTACTGGGGGAAATTTCGGTGGAGCCAAGAGACCCAGTACTTC. It encodes CASSYWGKFRWSQETQYF.

A single count supports this clone. The chain links TRBV5-4 to TRBJ1-1; maybe TRBD1 (5 bases). Per germline, CDR1 SGHNT and CDR2 YYREEE (reference sequence). The CDR3 has 14 residues. V dropped 1 base and J dropped 1 base, with 8 bases sitting between them. CDR3 bases: TGTGCCAGCAGCTTGTTCGGGGGGAACACTGAAGCTTTCTTT. This sequence encodes CASSLFGGNTEAFF. Together with reference TRBV5-4 and TRBJ1-1, the CDR3 gives the full variable domain: ETGVTQSPTHLIKTRGQQVTLRCSSQSGHNTVSWYQQALGQGPQFIFQYYREEENGRGNFPPRFSGLQFPNYSSELNVNALELDDSALYLCASSLFGGNTEAFFGQGTRLTVV.

The chain carries TRBV28 and TRBJ2-7, with D possibly being TRBD1 (6 bases). Germline CDR1 reads MDHEN; CDR2 reads SYDVKM. V shed 4 bases and J shed 3 bases, with 16 bases lying between them. The CDR3 is 15 residues long. The DNA for the CDR3 is TGTGCCAGCAGTTCGCCAGGGGCCGGCTTCTACGAGCAGTACTTC. Residues: CASSSPGAGFYEQYF.

This clone is a singleton in its sample. The V call is TRBV6-4, the J call TRBJ1-2; TRBD1 might be the D (5 bases). The CDR3 length is 12 residues. Germline CDR1 reads MRHNA; CDR2 reads SNTAGT. V shed 3 bases and J shed 8 bases, with 10 bases lying between them. DNA of the CDR3: TGTGCCAGCAGTGATGGGGCCGGGGGCTACACCTTC. Its translation is CASSDGAGGYTF.

This clone was recorded a few times. This sequence joins TRBV24-1 and TRBJ2-3; 13 bases map to TRBD2. CDR3 length: 13 residues. J gave up 10 bases and V 11 bases, and 8 bases lay outside the gene matches. The V gene's germline CDR1 is KGHDR and CDR2 SFDVKD. The CDR3 DNA reads as TGTGCCATCCGGACTAGCGGGAGTGGATCGCAGTATTTT. Translation: CAIRTSGSGSQYF.